Following are 21 T cell receptor beta chains from one sample sequenced in a study of T cell changes during pregnancy in multiple sclerosis. Produced via immunoSEQ multiplex PCR; TCRdb's table is partial and in-frame only. The table includes about 60,000 clones, 92% detected once. This sample comprised peripheral blood, obtained in the first trimester of pregnancy. The receptors originated from a female donor with multiple sclerosis, enrolled in a pregnancy study.

V and J are TRBV15 and TRBJ2-3, with TRBD2 as a possible D gene (5 bases). This CDR3 has 16 amino acids. V lost 2 bases and J lost 1, with 13 bases in between. Germline lookup yields CDR1 LNHNV and CDR2 YYDKDF (reference sequence). CDR3 nucleotides: TGTGCCACCAGCAGACCTCCCGGGATACGCACAGATACGCAGTATTTT. Protein: CATSRPPGIRTDTQYF.

This clone was observed a single time. V and J are TRBV18 and TRBJ1-1; 8 positions agree with TRBD1. This CDR3 has 15 residues. CDR1 and CDR2 (germline): KGHSH, LQKENI. V lost 2 bases, J lost 4 bases, and 6 bases stayed unmatched. The CDR3 DNA reads as TGTGCCAGCTCACCAGGGACAGGAGGATTCACTGAAGCTTTCTTT. This translates into CASSPGTGGFTEAFF.

J is TRBJ1-2 and V is TRBV30; D gene unclear. Germline-derived CDR1 and CDR2 are GTSNPN and SVGIG (reference sequence). Trimming stripped 0 bases from V and 2 bases from J, with 4 bases between. The CDR3 spans 12 residues. The CDR3 is CAWSVQNYGYTF. The CDR3 DNA sequence: TGTGCCTGGAGTGTGCAGAACTATGGCTACACCTTC.

V gene TRBV30 combines with J gene TRBJ1-3; D call uncertain. Per the germline V gene, CDR1 is GTSNPN and CDR2 is SVGIG (reference sequence). V was clipped by 2 bases and J by 8 bases, with 10 bases between them. This CDR3 is 12 amino acids long. For the CDR3, the DNA is TGTGCCTGGAGTCAACCGCGCGACACCATATATTTT. It codes for CAWSQPRDTIYF.

This chain uses TRBV25-1 with TRBJ2-7, with 7 bases lining up with TRBD1. CDR1 is MGHDK, CDR2 SYGVNS, per germline. Trimming took 8 bases from V and 7 from J; bases not matched to a gene: 5. The CDR3 runs 11 residues. CDR3: CASSQGQEQYF. CDR3 coding DNA: TGTGCCAGCTCACAGGGGCAAGAGCAGTACTTC.

Only one count was recorded for this clone. The rearrangement joins TRBV10-3 to TRBJ2-1, with TRBD2 matching 9 bases. The germline CDR1 and CDR2 sequences are ENHRY and SYGVKD. The CDR3 totals 18 residues. V shed 6 bases and J 5 bases; nucleotides not matched to a gene: 17. CDR3 loop: CAISIAGGLLALHNEQFF. The CDR3 DNA is TGTGCCATCAGCATCGCGGGGGGGCTATTAGCACTCCACAATGAGCAGTTCTTC.

The chain couples TRBV13 to TRBJ1-1, with a tentative D call TRBD1 (5 bases). CDR3 size: 16 residues. The ends were cut back, 5 bases at V and 1 base at J, with 17 bases in the middle. Germline V lookup: CDR1 PRHDT, CDR2 FYEKMQ (reference sequence). The CDR3 sequence is CASSPYFGGGNTEAFF. DNA of the CDR3: TGTGCCAGCAGCCCATATTTTGGGGGAGGGAACACTGAAGCTTTCTTT.

This chain links TRBV7-9 with TRBJ1-2; possibly TRBD1 for D (6 bases). Germline loops: CDR1 SEHNR, CDR2 FQNEAQ (reference sequence). This CDR3 region has 14 residues. Deletions cut 5 bases from V and 8 bases from J, with 18 bases between. The CDR3 DNA follows: TGTGCCAGCAGCCGAGCCCAGGGGATGTGGGGCTACACCTTC. This translates into CASSRAQGMWGYTF.

This chain connects TRBV7-2 to TRBJ1-1; D possibly corresponds to TRBD1 (5 bases). Trimming pared 3 bases from V and 1 base from J, leaving 9 bases between. CDR1 is SGHTA, CDR2 FQGNSA, per germline. The CDR3 length is 14 residues. The CDR3 DNA reads as TGTGCCAGCAGCTTCGGGGGTGGGAACACTGAAGCTTTCTTT. Protein sequence: CASSFGGGNTEAFF.

V is TRBV5-1 and J is TRBJ2-3, with 9 bases that match TRBD1. The CDR3 runs to 15 residues. Losses at the gene ends were 2 bases for V and 4 bases for J; bases not matched to a gene: 5. Germline V gives CDR1 SGHRS, CDR2 YFSETQ. The CDR3 DNA is TGCGCCAGCAGCTTTATACAGGGGGCGGCAGATACGCAGTATTTT. This sequence encodes CASSFIQGAADTQYF. Full variable domain (rest looked up from reference TRBV5-1 and TRBJ2-3): KAGVTQTPRYLIKTRGQQVTLSCSPISGHRSVSWYQQTPGQGLQFLFEYFSETQRNKGNFPGRFSGRQFSNSRSEMNVSTLELGDSALYLCASSFIQGAADTQYFGPGTRLTVL.

This rearrangement joins TRBV5-6 to TRBJ2-5, with 12 bases lining up with TRBD2. This CDR3 is built from 17 residues. From germline, CDR1 is SGHDT and CDR2 YYEEEE. Trimming took 3 bases from V and 5 from J; bases not matched to a gene: 11. The DNA of the CDR3 is TGTGCCAGCAGCTATCGACTAGCGGGGGCGGCGAGGGAGACCCAGTACTTC. This sequence encodes CASSYRLAGAARETQYF.

For the CDR3, the DNA is TGTGCCAGCAGTGTTAGCGGGGGGGCAACAGATACGCAGTATTTT. It is translated as CASSVSGGATDTQYF. This chain joins TRBV9 and TRBJ2-3; 11 bases are shared with TRBD2. The CDR3 totals 15 residues. Germline CDR1 is SGDLS and CDR2 is YYNGEE. With 5 bases clipped from V and 3 bases from J, the junction kept 5 bases outside the gene matches.

J is TRBJ2-7 and V is TRBV7-2, with D possibly TRBD1 on 5 matching bases. V lost 3 bases and J lost 2, with 8 bases in between. Germline assignment: CDR1 SGHTA and CDR2 FQGNSA. The CDR3 consists of 13 residues. For the CDR3, the DNA is TGTGCCAGCAGCTTTGGGGCGGCCTACGAGCAGTACTTC. Translating gives CASSFGAAYEQYF.

This rearrangement joins TRBV20-1 to TRBJ1-2; unclear D gene. Germline CDR1 DFQATT, CDR2 SNEGSKA (reference sequence). The CDR3 has 11 amino acids. V gave up 5 bases and J gave up 8 bases, with 12 bases separating them. DNA for the CDR3: TGCAGTGCTCGACGGGAGAGAGGCTACACCTTC. This codes for CSARRERGYTF.

This chain connects TRBV5-6 to TRBJ2-2; 10 bases map to TRBD1. The junction had 0 bases not matched to a gene; V was cut back by 0 bases and J by 4 bases. The CDR3 has 15 residues. Germline CDR1 reads SGHDT; CDR2 reads YYEEEE. The CDR3 coding sequence is TGTGCCAGCAGCTTGGGGACAGGGGGCACCGGGGAGCTGTTTTTT. Translated: CASSLGTGGTGELFF.

V usage is TRBV9 and J usage is TRBJ2-1; weak D call: TRBD2 (6 bases). The length of the CDR3 is 13 residues. Germline V gene lookup returns CDR1 SGDLS and CDR2 YYNGEE. V was clipped by 4 bases and J by 6 bases, with 11 bases between them. The DNA for the CDR3 is TGTGCCAGCAGCTCTGGACTAACCAATGAGCAGTTCTTC. Protein sequence: CASSSGLTNEQFF.

This clone was picked up one time. The chain carries TRBV7-9 and TRBJ2-7; the D gene is possibly TRBD1 (6 bases). The CDR3 covers 12 residues. Germline CDR1 reads SEHNR; CDR2 reads FQNEAQ (reference sequence). Trimming shortened V by 6 bases and J by 5 bases, and 11 bases separated the two germline ends. The CDR3 loop reads CASRRTGNEQYF. The CDR3 DNA follows: TGTGCCAGCAGAAGAACAGGGAACGAGCAGTACTTC.

The sample holds one count of this clone. This chain uses TRBV25-1 with TRBJ1-5, with D unclear. Between the trimmed V and J ends, which lost 0 bases and 0 bases, there was a span of 9 bases. In germline, CDR1 is MGHDK, CDR2 SYGVNS. The CDR3 totals 16 residues. CDR3 sequence: CASSEYFQNSNQPQHF. DNA of the CDR3: TGTGCCAGCAGTGAATATTTCCAGAATAGCAATCAGCCCCAGCATTTT.

CDR3 nucleotides: TGTGCCAGCAGCCAAGAGCCTACGGGGGTGGTTGTTGAGCAGTTCTTC. Translating it yields CASSQEPTGVVVEQFF. This chain links TRBV4-2 with TRBJ2-1; a weak D match, TRBD2 (6 bases). The CDR3 runs 16 residues. V was clipped by 0 bases and J by 9 bases, with 18 bases between them. In germline, CDR1 is LGHNA, CDR2 YNFKEQ.

V is TRBV5-1 and J is TRBJ2-3; 11 positions match TRBD2. V gave up 7 bases and J gave up 3 bases; unmatched junction bases: 10. The length of the CDR3 is 16 residues. Germline CDR1 is SGHRS and CDR2 is YFSETQ. The CDR3 coding sequence is TGCGCCAGCCGTAGCGGGGGGGCCGTACGGACAGATACGCAGTATTTT. As protein: CASRSGGAVRTDTQYF.

This clone was seen once. The chain joins TRBV5-5 to TRBJ1-1; a possible D gene is TRBD1 (5 bases). The germline V gene has CDR1 SGHKS and CDR2 YYEKEE (reference sequence). This CDR3 has 15 amino acids. The germline V and J ends were trimmed by 0 bases and 1 base, with 10 bases remaining between them. CDR3 loop: CASSLEMGRNTEAFF. CDR3 DNA sequence: TGTGCCAGCAGCTTGGAAATGGGGCGGAACACTGAAGCTTTCTTT.